The 9 T cell receptor beta chains presented below share a single source sample, sequenced in a study of control samples from healthy donors and cancer patients. Measured with immunoSEQ multiplex PCR; TCRdb has only the in-frame clones, and not every one. Of approximately 58,000 clones in the sample, about 85% were seen once. Sequencing was carried out using PBMCs. The origin of the receptors is a man in his fifties or sixties with head and neck cancer.

The V call is TRBV11-1, the J call TRBJ2-1, with D possibly matching TRBD2 (6 bases). The V gene's germline CDR1 is SGHAT and CDR2 FQDESV (reference sequence). This CDR3 is 16 amino acids long. The V end was cut by 6 bases, the J end by 2 bases, with 17 bases between. The CDR3 DNA reads as TGTGCCAGCAGTCAATTGTTGCGGGGCACCTACAATGAGCAGTTCTTC. It translates to CASSQLLRGTYNEQFF.

J is TRBJ1-5 and V is TRBV29-1; a possible D gene is TRBD1 (5 bases). V lost 4 bases and J lost 11, with 15 bases in between. Per the germline V gene, CDR1 is SQVTM and CDR2 is ANQGSEA. The CDR3 consists of 12 residues. The CDR3 sequence: CSVGAGGGTQHF. The CDR3 coding sequence is TGCAGCGTTGGAGCGGGTGGGGGGACCCAGCATTTT.

The CDR3 bases are TGTGCCAGCAGCTTAGAAGATACGCAGTATTTT. Translated: CASSLEDTQYF. The rearrangement joins TRBV7-2 to TRBJ2-3; D is unclear. Germline V gene data show CDR1 as SGHTA and CDR2 as FQGNSA. The V gene lost 1 base and the J gene lost 5 bases, with 1 base spanning the gap. This CDR3 comprises 11 residues.

In its sample, this clone ranks as medium-sized (0.01 to 0.1%). CDR3 in DNA: TGCGCCAGCAGAGGACAGGGGCCGAACACTGAAGCTTTCTTT. Translating it yields CASRGQGPNTEAFF. The chain has TRBV5-1 and TRBJ1-1; 9 bases align to TRBD1. Unmatched junction bases numbered 3, after V lost 5 bases and J lost 1 base. The CDR3 runs 14 residues. Looked up from germline, CDR1 is SGHRS and CDR2 is YFSETQ.

This chain links TRBV6-5 with TRBJ1-4; possible D gene TRBD1, 5 bases. Trimming took 3 bases from V and 7 from J, leaving 15 bases between them. Per the germline V gene, CDR1 is MNHEY and CDR2 is SVGAGI. The CDR3 contains 15 residues. CDR3 protein: CASSYNWGKIEKLFF. The CDR3 coding sequence is TGTGCCAGCAGTTATAACTGGGGGAAGATTGAAAAACTGTTTTTT.

This clone has only one observation. This rearrangement joins TRBV4-1 to TRBJ2-7; D uncertain. V shed 0 bases and J shed 4 bases, with 13 bases lying between them. The CDR3 has 15 amino acids. Per germline, CDR1 MGHRA and CDR2 YSYEKL. The DNA of the CDR3 is TGCGCCAGCAGCCAAGATAGTGGCAGCTCGTACGAGCAGTACTTC. Translated, it gives CASSQDSGSSYEQYF.

The rearrangement uses TRBV2 and TRBJ2-2, with TRBD2 as a possible D gene (6 bases). The germline gives CDR1 SNHLY, CDR2 FYNNEI. Trimming took off 9 bases at V and 4 bases at J, with 15 bases between the two ends. The CDR3 runs to 14 residues. The CDR3 sequence: CARERRETTGELFF. CDR3 in DNA: TGTGCCAGGGAGCGGAGGGAGACCACCGGGGAGCTGTTTTTT. Full variable domain (remainder filled in from reference TRBV2 and TRBJ2-2): EPEVTQTPSHQVTQMGQEVILRCVPISNHLYFYWYRQILGQKVEFLVSFYNNEISEKSEIFDDQFSVERPDGSNFTLKIRSTKLEDSAMYFCARERRETTGELFFGEGSRLTVL.

In its sample, this clone was seen once. This rearrangement joins TRBV5-6 to TRBJ1-1; 8 bases are shared with TRBD1. Unmatched junction bases numbered 15, after V lost 4 bases and J lost 4 bases. Germline lookup yields CDR1 SGHDT and CDR2 YYEEEE. The CDR3 is 17 residues long. In DNA, the CDR3 is TGTGCCAGCAGCCCTGGACAGGGTTTAAGTTGGGGCACTGAAGCTTTCTTT. The encoded protein is CASSPGQGLSWGTEAFF.

The CDR3 DNA reads as TGTGCCAGCAGCTTAACTAGCGGGACCACCGGGGAGCTGTTTTTT. It specifies CASSLTSGTTGELFF. The chain couples TRBV11-2 to TRBJ2-2; 10 bases are shared with TRBD2. J lost 4 bases, V lost 2 bases, and 1 base had no gene match. Germline assignment: CDR1 SGHAT and CDR2 FQNNGV. The CDR3 sequence is 15 residues long.